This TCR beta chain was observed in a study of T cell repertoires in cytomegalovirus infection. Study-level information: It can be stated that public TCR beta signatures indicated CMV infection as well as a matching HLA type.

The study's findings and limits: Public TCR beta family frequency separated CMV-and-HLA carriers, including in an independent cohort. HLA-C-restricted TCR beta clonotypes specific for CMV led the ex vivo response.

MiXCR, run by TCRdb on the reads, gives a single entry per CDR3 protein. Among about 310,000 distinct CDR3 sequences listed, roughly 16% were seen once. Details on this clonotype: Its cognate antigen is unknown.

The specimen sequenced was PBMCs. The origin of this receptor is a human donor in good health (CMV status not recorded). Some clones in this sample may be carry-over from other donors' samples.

The CDR3 here is CASSRYRGRGTDTQYF. Written as DNA, the CDR3 is TGTGCCAGCAGTCGCTACAGGGGGCGAGGAACAGATACGCAGTATTTT. The chain recombines TRBV12-3 or TRBV12-4 with TRBJ2-3; 9 bases align to TRBD1. After removal of 5 bases from V and 3 bases from J, the junction contained 9 bases not matched to a gene. CDR3 size: 16 residues.